This paragraph reports one T cell receptor (beta chain). The V gene end was trimmed by 4 bases and the J gene end by 4 bases; junction bases not matched to a gene: 11. The CDR3 contains 16 residues. Per the germline V gene, CDR1 is SGHNT and CDR2 is YENEEA. The sample originates from a study of cytomegalovirus exposure and HLA in healthy donors. A multiplex PCR was run with 60 Vbeta primers and 13 Jbeta primers. The repertoire was sequenced with immunoSEQ multiplex PCR; TCRdb's copy has only in-frame clones and lacks some. The sample lists more than 95,000 clones; 80% were seen once. This sequence originates from a man under 40 in good health and CMV-seropositive. The sample was PBMCs. The V gene is TRBV11-3, the J gene TRBJ1-1, with 8 bases lining up with TRBD1. In DNA, the CDR3 is TGTGCCAGCAGCTCCGGACAGGGAGAAGGGTCCACTGAAGCTTTCTTT. This sequence encodes CASSSGQGEGSTEAFF.